The rows below give T cell receptor beta chains drawn from one sample of a study of T cell changes during pregnancy in multiple sclerosis. The protocol was immunoSEQ multiplex PCR, while the TCRdb copy is restricted to in-frame clones and leaves out a portion. Among about 89,000 clones, approximately 93% were seen once, and the ten largest hold over 1.5%. Sequences were derived from peripheral blood, sampled after pregnancy. The receptors derive from a female donor in good health, enrolled as a control in a pregnancy study. Both conserved end residues are part of each CDR3. Each record gives: J gene, D gene, V gene, clone size, CDR3 length, CDR3 protein, CDR3 DNA. The D gene is left open where the match is weak. Some rows mark clone size as missing; the rest say once, few, many or name a class of expanded clone.

>TRBJ2-1|TRBD2|TRBV19|.|16
CASSTISGGRNNEQFF
TGTGCCAGTAGTACCATTAGCGGGGGAAGGAACAATGAGCAGTTCTTC
>TRBJ1-3|.|TRBV7-6|.|16
CASSLMGSREGNTIYF
TGTGCCAGCAGCTTAATGGGGAGCCGGGAGGGAAACACCATATATTTT
>TRBJ2-3|TRBD2|TRBV7-9|.|16
CASTPARDYSPDTQYF
TGTGCCAGCACCCCAGCCCGGGACTATTCGCCAGATACGCAGTATTTT
>TRBJ2-3|TRBD2|TRBV6-4|once|15
CASSDKLAVSDTQYF
TGTGCCAGCAGTGACAAACTAGCGGTATCAGATACGCAGTATTTT
>TRBJ2-3|.|TRBV27|.|16
CASSLGRQTSTDTQYF
TGTGCCAGCAGTTTAGGCAGACAAACTAGCACAGATACGCAGTATTTT
>TRBJ1-1|.|TRBV5-1|.|13
CASGQGSTGKAFF
TGCGCCAGCGGGCAGGGGTCCACCGGAAAAGCTTTCTTT
>TRBJ1-5|.|TRBV7-9|.|15
CASSLGQGIGQPQHF
TGTGCCAGCAGCTTAGGGCAGGGAATCGGGCAGCCCCAGCATTTT
>TRBJ1-3|.|TRBV5-5|.|15
CASSPGQIMGNTIYF
TGTGCCAGCAGTCCCGGACAGATCATGGGAAACACCATATATTTT
>TRBJ2-7|TRBD1|TRBV11-2|.|16
CASSLAKDRAPYEQYF
TGTGCCAGCAGCTTAGCCAAGGACAGGGCTCCCTACGAGCAGTACTTC
>TRBJ1-2|.|TRBV28|once|15
CASSLMTGDNYGYTF
TGTGCCAGCAGTTTGATGACAGGTGATAACTATGGCTACACCTTC
>TRBJ2-1|.|TRBV4-1|.|14
CASSPTPLDNEQFF
TGCGCCAGCAGCCCAACCCCACTCGACAATGAGCAGTTCTTC
>TRBJ2-2|.|TRBV7-9|.|16
CASSLAVRANTGELFF
TGTGCCAGCAGCTTAGCGGTCAGGGCGAACACCGGGGAGCTGTTTTTT
>TRBJ2-3|.|TRBV5-6|.|12
CASSIYTDTQYF
TGTGCCAGCAGCATCTACACAGATACGCAGTATTTT
>TRBJ1-3|.|TRBV6-1|.|17
CASSEQGAGGVGNTIYF
TGTGCCAGCAGTGAACAAGGGGCGGGGGGGGTAGGAAACACCATATATTTT
>TRBJ1-5|.|TRBV7-9|.|15
CASSWGEQGNQPQHF
TGTGCCAGCAGCTGGGGGGAACAGGGCAATCAGCCCCAGCATTTT
>TRBJ1-3|.|TRBV7-2|.|16
CASSLQAGARGNTIYF
TGTGCCAGCAGCTTGCAGGCAGGGGCGAGAGGAAACACCATATATTTT
>TRBJ2-7|.|TRBV6-5|.|14
CASSYSSQGYEQYF
TGTGCCAGCAGTTACTCTAGCCAGGGATACGAGCAGTACTTC
>TRBJ1-2|.|TRBV5-1|.|13
CASSLGTGDGYTF
TGCGCCAGCAGCTTGGGTACAGGAGATGGCTACACCTTC
>TRBJ1-5|.|TRBV25-1|.|16
CASPKLDSLLYQPQHF
TGTGCCAGCCCTAAGCTAGACAGCCTTCTATATCAGCCCCAGCATTTT
>TRBJ1-5|.|TRBV6-5|.|13
CASSYQEDQPQHF
TGTGCCAGCAGTTACCAAGAGGATCAGCCCCAGCATTTT
>TRBJ2-7|TRBD1|TRBV19|.|17
CASSIDVGQGVRYEQYF
TGTGCCAGTAGTATAGATGTGGGACAGGGAGTCCGCTACGAGCAGTACTTC
>TRBJ2-1|TRBD1|TRBV7-9|.|15
CASSRGQGIYNEQFF
TGTGCCAGCAGCCGAGGACAGGGGATCTACAATGAGCAGTTCTTC
>TRBJ2-5|TRBD2|TRBV5-1|.|18
CASSLGTTGLAGRETQYF
TGCGCCAGCAGCTTGGGTACTACAGGACTAGCGGGCCGGGAGACCCAGTACTTC
>TRBJ2-7|.|TRBV5-1|.|15
CASSAQGISSYEQYF
TGCGCCAGCAGCGCACAGGGTATCTCGTCCTACGAGCAGTACTTC
>TRBJ1-5|TRBD1|TRBV27|.|17
CASSLHYVGQGNQPQHF
TGTGCCAGCAGTTTACACTACGTGGGACAGGGGAATCAGCCCCAGCATTTT
>TRBJ2-1|TRBD2|TRBV28|.|17
CASGATSGSTNYNEQFF
TGTGCCAGCGGTGCCACTAGCGGGAGCACCAACTACAATGAGCAGTTCTTC
>TRBJ1-4|.|TRBV6-5|.|15
CASRRDAGTNEKLFF
TGTGCCAGCAGAAGAGATGCGGGAACTAATGAAAAACTGTTTTTT
>TRBJ2-1|TRBD2|TRBV5-1|once|17
CASAGTSGRSSYNEQFF
TGCGCCAGCGCCGGGACTAGCGGGCGGAGCTCCTACAATGAGCAGTTCTTC
>TRBJ2-1|TRBD1|TRBV27|.|17
CASSHLDRDRGQYEQFF
TGTGCCAGCAGTCACCTTGACCGGGACAGGGGTCAGTATGAGCAGTTCTTC
>TRBJ2-5|TRBD1|TRBV28|.|12
CASGQGSETQYF
TGTGCCAGCGGACAGGGGAGCGAGACCCAGTACTTC
>TRBJ2-1|TRBD2|TRBV5-4|.|15
CASSLALAGVNEQFF
TGTGCCAGCAGCTTGGCACTAGCGGGCGTCAATGAGCAGTTCTTC
>TRBJ2-1|.|TRBV28|.|12
CASSLVLDEQFF
TGTGCCAGCAGTTTAGTTCTAGATGAGCAGTTCTTC
>TRBJ1-2|.|TRBV2|.|13
CASELGGNYGYTF
TGTGCCAGCGAACTCGGGGGAAACTATGGCTACACCTTC
>TRBJ1-4|TRBD1|TRBV6-5|.|14
CASSPSGGFEKLFF
TGTGCCAGCAGCCCCTCAGGGGGCTTTGAAAAACTGTTTTTT
>TRBJ1-4|.|TRBV5-5|.|13
CASSRRSNEKLFF
TGTGCCAGCAGCCGGCGGAGCAATGAAAAACTGTTTTTT
>TRBJ2-1|.|TRBV7-9|.|13
CASSYSSYNEQFF
TGTGCCAGCAGCTATAGCTCCTACAATGAGCAGTTCTTC
>TRBJ2-7|TRBD2|TRBV7-2|.|15
CASSLVSGAAYEQYF
TGTGCCAGCAGCTTAGTTAGCGGGGCGGCCTACGAGCAGTACTTC
>TRBJ2-1|.|TRBV5-1|.|14
CASEINPGIGEQFF
TGCGCCAGCGAGATAAACCCCGGGATTGGTGAGCAGTTCTTC
>TRBJ2-1|TRBD2|TRBV4-1|.|17
CASSAPSGRFQGHEQFF
TGCGCCAGCAGCGCCCCTAGCGGGAGGTTCCAGGGGCATGAGCAGTTCTTC
>TRBJ1-2|.|TRBV4-1|.|14
CASSQGGLPYGYTF
TGCGCCAGCAGCCAAGGAGGGTTGCCCTATGGCTACACCTTC
>TRBJ2-7|TRBD2|TRBV6-5|.|14
CASSYSPGGYEQYF
TGTGCCAGCAGTTACTCCCCGGGGGGCTACGAGCAGTACTTC